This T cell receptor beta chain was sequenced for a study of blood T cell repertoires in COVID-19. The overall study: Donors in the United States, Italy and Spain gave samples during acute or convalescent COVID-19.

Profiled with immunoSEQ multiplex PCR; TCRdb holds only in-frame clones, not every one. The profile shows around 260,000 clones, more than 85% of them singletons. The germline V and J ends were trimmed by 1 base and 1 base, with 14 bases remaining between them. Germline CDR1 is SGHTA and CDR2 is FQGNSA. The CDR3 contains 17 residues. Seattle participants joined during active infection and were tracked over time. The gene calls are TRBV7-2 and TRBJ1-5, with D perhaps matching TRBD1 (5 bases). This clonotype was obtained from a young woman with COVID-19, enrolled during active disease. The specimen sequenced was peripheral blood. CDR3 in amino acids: CASSLVGQGLSNQPQHF. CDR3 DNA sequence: TGTGCCAGCAGCTTAGTTGGTCAGGGTTTGAGCAATCAGCCCCAGCATTTT. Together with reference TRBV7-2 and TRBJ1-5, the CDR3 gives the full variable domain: GAGVSQSPSNKVTEKGKDVELRCDPISGHTALYWYRQSLGQGLEFLIYFQGNSAPDKSGLPSDRFSAERTGGSVSTLTIQRTQQEDSAVYLCASSLVGQGLSNQPQHFGDGTRLSIL.